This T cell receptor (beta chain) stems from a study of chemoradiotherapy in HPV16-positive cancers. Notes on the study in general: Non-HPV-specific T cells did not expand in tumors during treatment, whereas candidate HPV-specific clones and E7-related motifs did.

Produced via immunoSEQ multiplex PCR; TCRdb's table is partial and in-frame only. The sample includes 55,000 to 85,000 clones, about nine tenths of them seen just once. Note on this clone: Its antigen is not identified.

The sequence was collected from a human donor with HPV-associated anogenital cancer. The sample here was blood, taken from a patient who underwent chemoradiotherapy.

The CDR3, as DNA: TGTGCCAGCAGTGATGCCAGCGGGGGTTCTGGGTACGAGCAGTACTTC. It yields the protein CASSDASGGSGYEQYF. The J gene is TRBJ2-7, the V gene TRBV2; TRBD2 aligns across 8 bases. Germline assignment: CDR1 SNHLY and CDR2 FYNNEI. This CDR3 has 16 residues. V shed 3 bases, J shed 4 bases, and the junction held 11 bases outside the gene matches.